This T cell receptor (beta chain) was profiled in a study of shared clonotypes between healthy human individuals. The data were produced by immunoSEQ multiplex PCR, yet TCRdb's version contains in-frame clones alone and is incomplete. Of approximately 2.3 million clones listed, over 90% are singletons. Comment on this clone: Antigen: not known.

Only Caucasian adults living in Nashville, Tennessee made up the donor group. Splitting of CD4+ cells produced CD45RA+ naive and CD45RA-negative memory subsets. Study-level findings and limits: Clonotypes shared by all four sorted-subset donors had higher generation probabilities than non-shared clonotypes.

The length of the CDR3 is 17 residues. The trim removed 4 bases at V and 4 bases at J, leaving 13 bases unmatched. CDR1 is SGHNT and CDR2 is YYREEE in the germline V gene (reference sequence). The source material was naive CD4+ T cells from PBMCs. The subset here: CD45RA+ positively selected. The chain carries TRBV5-4 and TRBJ1-1; 10 bases are shared with TRBD1. The clonotype comes from a man between 18 and 29 years old in good health. Some clones in this sample may be carry-over from other donors' samples. CDR3 coding DNA: TGTGCCAGCAGCCCTATGACAGGGGGCCTGGGGGGCACTGAAGCTTTCTTT. Translating gives CASSPMTGGLGGTEAFF.